These 21 T cell receptor beta chains originate from one sample sequenced in a study of T cell changes during pregnancy in multiple sclerosis. The data were produced by immunoSEQ multiplex PCR, yet TCRdb's version contains in-frame clones alone and is incomplete. The sample lists 40,000 to 50,000 clones; roughly 87% were seen once. The starting material was CD8+ T cells from peripheral blood mononuclear cells, obtained in the first trimester of pregnancy. The receptor set was obtained from a female donor with multiple sclerosis, enrolled in a pregnancy study.

The V call is TRBV10-3, the J call TRBJ2-7; tentatively, D is TRBD1 (6 bases). The ends were cut back, 6 bases at V and 3 bases at J, with 18 bases in the middle. The CDR3 has 15 residues. Germline V CDR1 and CDR2: ENHRY, SYGVKD. The DNA of the CDR3 is TGTGCCATCAGCGATTCCGGGACACCCTACTACGAGCAGTACTTC. Its translation: CAISDSGTPYYEQYF.

The chain couples TRBV7-9 to TRBJ2-2; TRBD2 is a possible D gene (5 bases). Germline-derived CDR1 and CDR2 are SEHNR and FQNEAQ (reference sequence). V was cut by 7 bases and J by 2 bases, with 17 bases left in between. The CDR3 covers 16 residues. Here the CDR3 DNA reads TGTGCCAGCACCCTATACGGAGGTATTAACACCGGGGAGCTGTTTTTT. Protein sequence: CASTLYGGINTGELFF.

The chain links TRBV19 to TRBJ2-4, with TRBD2 as a possible D gene (6 bases). V was clipped by 7 bases and J by 0 bases, with 16 bases between them. The CDR3 is 16 amino acids. Looked up from germline, CDR1 is LNHDA and CDR2 is SQIVND (reference sequence). For the CDR3, the DNA is TGTGCCAGTAATTCAGCCCAGGGACTAGCCAAAAACATTCAGTACTTC. This gives the protein CASNSAQGLAKNIQYF.

This sequence joins TRBV7-9 and TRBJ2-7, with TRBD2 as a possible D gene (6 bases). Looked up from germline, CDR1 is SEHNR and CDR2 is FQNEAQ (reference sequence). Trimming removed 1 base at V and 6 bases at J, with 10 bases between. This CDR3 is 13 amino acids long. CDR3 amino acids: CASSLDAGTEQYF. In nucleotides, the CDR3 is TGTGCCAGCAGCTTAGACGCGGGAACCGAGCAGTACTTC.

The chain combines TRBV27 with TRBJ2-1; 16 nucleotides agree with TRBD2. The CDR3 contains 19 residues. Germline lookup yields CDR1 MNHEY and CDR2 SMNVEV (reference sequence). V shed 0 bases and J 1 base; nucleotides not matched to a gene: 3. CDR3 sequence (DNA): TGTGCCAGCAGTTTATCGGGACTAGCGGGGGGGCTTTCCTACAATGAGCAGTTCTTC. Residues: CASSLSGLAGGLSYNEQFF.

The V call is TRBV5-1, the J call TRBJ2-1, with 11 positions matching TRBD2. Germline trimming cut 4 bases from V and 8 bases from J; bases unmatched to any gene: 14. CDR3 length equals 17 residues. Per the germline V gene, CDR1 is SGHRS and CDR2 is YFSETQ. CDR3 region: CASSTYLLAGEADEQFF. The CDR3 DNA sequence: TGCGCCAGCAGCACATATCTACTAGCGGGGGAAGCTGATGAGCAGTTCTTC.

The J gene is TRBJ1-5, the V gene TRBV30; perhaps TRBD1 as D (5 bases). This CDR3 is 15 amino acids long. Trimming left V 4 bases short and J 1 base short, with 14 bases between. CDR1 and CDR2 (germline): GTSNPN, SVGIG (reference sequence). Here the CDR3 DNA reads TGTGCCTGGACGGAGGGAGGGGTGAGCAATCAGCCCCAGCATTTT. Amino acids: CAWTEGGVSNQPQHF. Supplemented by reference TRBV30 and TRBJ1-5, the full variable domain reads SQTIHQWPATLVQPVGSPLSLECTVEGTSNPNLYWYRQAAGRGLQLLFYSVGIGQISSEVPQNLSASRPQDRQFILSSKKLLLSDSGFYLCAWTEGGVSNQPQHFGDGTRLSIL.

In its sample, this clone was seen once. The chain has TRBV27 and TRBJ1-5; D call uncertain. The CDR3 length is 12 residues. V shed 6 bases and J shed 6 bases, with 9 bases lying between them. Germline assignment: CDR1 MNHEY and CDR2 SMNVEV (reference sequence). The CDR3 region has the DNA TGTGCCAGCAGCTTTCTACGTCAGCCCCAGCATTTT. It translates to CASSFLRQPQHF.

The V call is TRBV7-9, the J call TRBJ1-2; 9 nucleotides align to TRBD1. Trimming cost V 4 bases and J 5 bases; bases outside gene matches: 11. This CDR3 comprises 16 residues. Germline lookup yields CDR1 SEHNR and CDR2 FQNEAQ (reference sequence). CDR3 loop: CASSSVPGQGKYGYTF. DNA for the CDR3: TGTGCCAGCAGCTCCGTCCCGGGACAGGGAAAATATGGCTACACCTTC.

This chain uses TRBV2 with TRBJ2-7, with 10 bases that match TRBD1. Germline V lookup: CDR1 SNHLY, CDR2 FYNNEI. J lost 6 bases, V lost 6 bases, and 8 bases had no gene match. The CDR3 loop spans 14 amino acids. The CDR3 DNA is TGTGCCAGCAGATCGGGACAGGGGAAGCGCGAGCAGTACTTC. Translating gives CASRSGQGKREQYF.

The rearrangement links TRBV7-9 to TRBJ2-2; tentatively, D is TRBD1 (6 bases). Germline loops: CDR1 SEHNR, CDR2 FQNEAQ (reference sequence). CDR3 length equals 17 residues. Trimming cost V 1 base and J 3 bases, with 15 bases left between them. Here the CDR3 DNA reads TGTGCCAGCAGCTTAGTCAGGGGCCTATATGACACCGGGGAGCTGTTTTTT. Translation: CASSLVRGLYDTGELFF. Filled out from reference TRBV7-9 and TRBJ2-2, the complete variable domain reads DTGVSQNPRHKITKRGQNVTFRCDPISEHNRLYWYRQTLGQGPEFLTYFQNEAQLEKSRLLSDRFSAERPKGSFSTLEIQRTEQGDSAMYLCASSLVRGLYDTGELFFGEGSRLTVL.

This rearrangement joins TRBV19 to TRBJ2-3; D may be TRBD2 (6 bases). Trimming took 5 bases from V and 1 from J, leaving 19 bases between them. The CDR3 covers 17 residues. The germline V gene encodes CDR1 LNHDA and CDR2 SQIVND (reference sequence). Here the CDR3 reads CASSLGFGGERTDTQYF. CDR3 DNA: TGTGCCAGTAGTTTGGGGTTCGGCGGGGAGCGCACAGATACGCAGTATTTT.

The CDR3 coding sequence is TGTGCCAGCAGCCATCTACAGGGCGGCACTGAAGCTTTCTTT. This sequence encodes CASSHLQGGTEAFF. The V gene is TRBV14, the J gene TRBJ1-1; perhaps TRBD1 as D (6 bases). The CDR3 runs 14 residues. Germline V gives CDR1 SGHDN, CDR2 FVKESK. V dropped 3 bases and J dropped 4 bases, with 12 bases sitting between them.

DNA of the CDR3: TGTGCCAGCAGCTTAATAACTAGCGTATACAATGAGCAGTTCTTC. This codes for CASSLITSVYNEQFF. V is TRBV7-8 and J is TRBJ2-1; 7 positions agree with TRBD2. After removal of 2 bases from V and 4 bases from J, the junction contained 5 bases not matched to a gene. Germline V CDR1 and CDR2: SGHVS, FQNEAQ. CDR3 length: 15 residues.

V and J are TRBV29-1 and TRBJ2-7, with TRBD2 identical over 9 bases. With V trimmed by 5 bases and J by 3 bases, 8 bases remained unmatched. Germline CDR1 and CDR2: SQVTM and ANQGSEA. CDR3 length: 14 amino acids. CDR3 bases: TGCAGCGTTTCGTATCTAGCGGGACGCTACGAGCAGTACTTC. Protein product: CSVSYLAGRYEQYF.

J is TRBJ1-2 and V is TRBV6-5; TRBD1 matches 8 bases. This CDR3 comprises 13 residues. J was trimmed by 8 bases and V by 2 bases; bases with no gene match: 4. Germline loops: CDR1 MNHEY, CDR2 SVGAGI. CDR3 nucleotide sequence: TGTGCCAGCAGTTACGACAGGGGTGACGGCTACACCTTC. Its protein product is CASSYDRGDGYTF.

This rearrangement joins TRBV7-8 to TRBJ1-1; D might be TRBD1 (5 bases). V was clipped by 2 bases and J by 5 bases, with 12 bases between them. The CDR3 contains 14 residues. Germline CDR1 SGHVS, CDR2 FQNEAQ. Written as DNA, the CDR3 is TGTGCCAGCAGCTTACGTGGTGGGGGGACTGAAGCTTTCTTT. Protein sequence: CASSLRGGGTEAFF. The whole variable domain, remainder taken from reference TRBV7-8 and TRBJ1-1, is GAGVSQSPRYKVAKRGQDVALRCDPISGHVSLFWYQQALGQGPEFLTYFQNEAQLDKSGLPSDRFFAERPEGSVSTLKIQRTQQEDSAVYLCASSLRGGGTEAFFGQGTRLTVV.

In this sample, this clone turned up a few times. The rearrangement links TRBV6-5 to TRBJ2-3; perhaps TRBD1 as D (6 bases). The germline V gene encodes CDR1 MNHEY and CDR2 SVGAGI. V shed 6 bases and J shed 2 bases, with 15 bases lying between them. CDR3 length: 15 residues. The CDR3 protein is CASRGAGAHTDTQYF. DNA for the CDR3: TGTGCCAGCAGGGGGGCAGGAGCACACACAGATACGCAGTATTTT.

The CDR3 here is CASTPGQGGIQYF. The DNA for the CDR3 is TGTGCCAGTACTCCGGGACAGGGTGGCATTCAGTACTTC. The chain joins TRBV19 to TRBJ2-4; 9 bases map to TRBD1. In germline, CDR1 is LNHDA, CDR2 SQIVND (reference sequence). V trimming: 7 bases; J trimming: 9 bases; junction bases outside the gene matches: 7. This CDR3 contains 13 residues.

The genes are TRBV6-5 and TRBJ2-2; D is ambiguous. From germline, CDR1 is MNHEY and CDR2 SVGAGI. The CDR3 is 15 residues long. Trimming took off 2 bases at V and 1 base at J, with 8 bases between the two ends. In DNA form, the CDR3 reads TGTGCCAGCAGTTACGGGCAGTGGAACACCGGGGAGCTGTTTTTT. Its protein product is CASSYGQWNTGELFF.

The sample holds one count of this clone. V and J are TRBV7-6 and TRBJ1-2; 12 bases are shared with TRBD1. J was trimmed by 6 bases and V by 0 bases; bases with no gene match: 2. Looked up from germline, CDR1 is SGHVS and CDR2 is FNYEAQ. The CDR3 totals 15 residues. The CDR3: CASSLAGDRGHGYTF. For the CDR3, the DNA is TGTGCCAGCAGCTTAGCGGGGGACAGGGGGCATGGCTACACCTTC.